The T cell receptor (beta chain) under discussion was sequenced for a study of beta chain features in type 1 diabetes (dated 2018 in TCRdb). Turning to the overall study: Patients and healthy donors did not differ in mean age, gender distribution, total cell number or subset yield. Regulatory and stem cell-like memory subsets were obtained from only 8 patients and roughly 8 healthy donors, while naive and central memory subsets were obtained from all 30 or so donors. A total of 100 million to 140 million sorted cells were examined across all samples, and the number of cells per subset was strongly correlated with RNA yield. The study compared TCRB repertoires of sorted circulating CD4+ T cell subsets between recently diagnosed type 1 diabetes patients and matched healthy donors.

The entire amount of isolated RNA was reverse transcribed using the High Capacity cDNA Reverse Transcription Kit, so the sequenced TCRB transcripts were expressed ones. Naive, central memory and regulatory T cell samples underwent deep immunoSEQ sequencing, averaging about 3.5 million total reads per sample. After sorted cells were lysed in RLT buffer, RNA was extracted with DNase-treated RNeasy Micro or Mini kits, with the choice depending on cell number. Each cell subset was processed on its own to prevent cross-contamination, while patient and healthy donor samples were processed together. The immunoSEQ multiplex PCR was used to amplify TCRB sequences from cDNA, generating 87-bp fragments that spanned the CDR3 region. Sequencing of the amplicons was done on the Illumina HiSeq platform. For the original study's pipeline: PCR bias was computationally corrected using synthetic template baselines, reads within Hamming distance 2 were collapsed, and singletons that could not be merged were discarded. Reads were aligned to IMGT to assign V, D and J genes, CDR3 length, and insertions or deletions at six rearrangement sites. Within each subset, clonotype counts were normalized to sorted cell number, and only after that were true diversity and Gini coefficients computed with the tcR R package. The overlap coefficient, calculated on TCRB nucleotide sequences, was used to measure repertoire sharing. As a proxy for the pre-selection repertoire, out-of-frame TCRB sequences from naive cells were analyzed. TCRdb re-hosts the immuneACCESS table, in-frame sequences only. Its copies lack some clones; in the studies checked, an unresolved V gene accounts for under half of them, and the cause for the rest is not known. V and J calls and clone size are given by that table; D and trimming were obtained from the DNA. Counted in this sample were a few hundred thousand clones; around 20% of them appeared once. The leading ten clones occupy roughly 0.045% of the sample.

Study-wide findings and limitations: A moderate but significant shortening of TCRB CDR3 length was observed in type 1 diabetes patients in all four CD4+ subsets. PCR might favor shorter templates, but patient and control samples were amplified and corrected together, so any skew would affect both groups equally. At VDJ recombination sites, type 1 diabetes patients had fewer insertions and more deleted nucleotides, which implies abnormalities in thymic rearrangement. Because cDNA rather than genomic DNA was sequenced, highly expressing activated cells could have been over-represented, although no difference in activation and CD3 levels was found between groups. Naive, central memory and regulatory TCRB repertoires appeared to be more similar among patients than among healthy donors. Only small numbers of individuals were included in the HLA sub-analyses, which left unresolved whether HLA type had any influence on TCRB rearrangement.

Each donor gave one peripheral blood draw, averaging roughly 100 mL, which was collected into heparinised tubes. Using a panel that included CD45RO, CCR7, CD25, CD127, CD95 and CD27, naive, central memory, regulatory and stem cell-like memory CD4+ T cells were sorted on a BD FACSAria II. Every sorted population had a purity above 95%. PBMCs were isolated immediately by Lymphoprep density gradient centrifugation and stained directly without culture. To minimize batch effects, samples were stained and sorted in pairs, one healthy donor with one patient per experiment. Worth noting for this clone: Its antigen remains unidentified. Base qualities are not recorded, but no much larger clone differs from it by a single base.

From its cysteine to its phenylalanine, the CDR3 spans 16 amino acids. The DNA shown is the 48-base CDR3, in frame from base 1. V drops 5 bases and J drops 0 bases, leaving 14 bases in between. CDR1 SEHNR and CDR2 FQNEAQ were looked up in the germline V gene (reference sequence). The sample was naive CD4+ T cells from blood. Per the publication, the cell subset or site label means: true naive CD4+ T cells. This clonotype was obtained from a woman aged 18-29 years in good health. Recombination connected TRBV7-9 to TRBJ1-5; no D segment can be confidently identified. The DNA reads TGTGCCAGCAGCCCTAGACGGACTTTTAGCAATCAGCCCCAGCATTTT. Translated, this is CASSPRRTFSNQPQHF.